A selection of T cell receptor beta chains follows, all from one sample in a study of blood T cell repertoires in COVID-19. TCRdb's table, derived via immunoSEQ multiplex PCR, lists solely in-frame clones and lacks some. Of 130,000 or so clones in the sample, roughly 80% were seen once. Sample: peripheral blood. The receptors originated from a man in his 60s with acute or convalescent COVID-19. CDR3s include the opening cysteine and the closing phenylalanine or tryptophan. A D gene is named only where the DNA matches it firmly. The size entry is marked missing in some rows and otherwise reads once, few, many or a size class.

V gene: TRBV7-9; J gene: TRBJ2-5; D gene: TRBD2; clone size: .; CDR3 DNA: TGTGCCAGCAGCTGGGGACTAGCGGGAGTGGAGGAGACCCAGTACTTC; CDR3 protein: CASSWGLAGVEETQYF
V gene: TRBV7-9; J gene: TRBJ1-2; D gene: .; clone size: few; CDR3 DNA: TGTGCCAGCAGCTTAGCGACAGACCCTAACTATGGCTACACCTTC; CDR3 protein: CASSLATDPNYGYTF
V gene: TRBV3-1/TRBV3-2; J gene: TRBJ2-2; D gene: .; clone size: once; CDR3 DNA: TGTGCCAGCAGCCAAAACTCATTCGCGAACACCGGGGAGCTGTTTTTT; CDR3 protein: CASSQNSFANTGELFF
V gene: TRBV3-1/TRBV3-2; J gene: TRBJ2-1; D gene: .; clone size: .; CDR3 DNA: TGTGCCAGCAGCCAAGGACAGGAAAACAATGAGCAGTTCTTC; CDR3 protein: CASSQGQENNEQFF
V gene: TRBV7-8; J gene: TRBJ2-5; D gene: .; clone size: once; CDR3 DNA: TGTGCCAGCAGCCCCGCCGAGCTAGCGCAGGAGACCCAGTACTTC; CDR3 protein: CASSPAELAQETQYF
V gene: TRBV10-2; J gene: TRBJ1-1; D gene: .; clone size: .; CDR3 DNA: TGCGCCAGCAGTGAGGGCGTGAGGAGCGCTGAAGCTTTCTTT; CDR3 protein: CASSEGVRSAEAFF
V gene: TRBV5-1; J gene: TRBJ1-2; D gene: .; clone size: .; CDR3 DNA: TGCGCCAGCAGAGGGGATAACTATGGCTACACCTTC; CDR3 protein: CASRGDNYGYTF
V gene: TRBV7-9; J gene: TRBJ2-1; D gene: .; clone size: few; CDR3 DNA: TGTGCCAGCAGCTTATCAGATGAGCAGTTCTTC; CDR3 protein: CASSLSDEQFF
V gene: TRBV24-1; J gene: TRBJ2-1; D gene: TRBD1; clone size: .; CDR3 DNA: TGTGCCACCAAAGGGGACAGGTCCTACAATGAGCAGTTCTTC; CDR3 protein: CATKGDRSYNEQFF
V gene: TRBV5-6; J gene: TRBJ2-1; D gene: .; clone size: .; CDR3 DNA: TGTGCCAGCAGCTATTGGGCAGACTACAATGAGCAGTTCTTC; CDR3 protein: CASSYWADYNEQFF
V gene: TRBV21-1; J gene: TRBJ2-3; D gene: .; clone size: .; CDR3 DNA: TGTGCCAGCAGGACCGGGACAGGCCGCACAGATACGCAGTATTTT; CDR3 protein: CASRTGTGRTDTQYF
V gene: TRBV24-1; J gene: TRBJ2-3; D gene: TRBD2; clone size: .; CDR3 DNA: TGTGCCACCAGTTTAGCAGGTCGGGGGGCAGATACGCAGTATTTT; CDR3 protein: CATSLAGRGADTQYF
V gene: TRBV5-1; J gene: TRBJ1-2; D gene: TRBD1; clone size: .; CDR3 DNA: TGCGCCAGCAGCTCGACAGGGGGAGGGGACTATGGCTACACCTTC; CDR3 protein: CASSSTGGGDYGYTF
V gene: TRBV5-5; J gene: TRBJ2-7; D gene: .; clone size: .; CDR3 DNA: TGTGCCAGCAGCTTGGTTAGCCAGCCTAGCTACGAGCAGTACTTC; CDR3 protein: CASSLVSQPSYEQYF
V gene: TRBV12-5; J gene: TRBJ1-6; D gene: .; clone size: .; CDR3 DNA: TGTGCTAGTGGTCCAGATCCGGGCGCTAGCCAGACCTATAATTCACCCCTCCACTTT; CDR3 protein: CASGPDPGASQTYNSPLHF
V gene: TRBV6-2/TRBV6-3; J gene: TRBJ2-1; D gene: .; clone size: .; CDR3 DNA: TGTGCCAGCAGTTATTATGTGAAGTCGGCCTACAATGAGCAGTTCTTC; CDR3 protein: CASSYYVKSAYNEQFF
V gene: TRBV5-8; J gene: TRBJ2-7; D gene: .; clone size: .; CDR3 DNA: TGTGCCAGCAGGGGCCGCTACGAGCAGTACTTC; CDR3 protein: CASRGRYEQYF
V gene: TRBV24-1; J gene: TRBJ2-1; D gene: .; clone size: .; CDR3 DNA: TGTGCCACCAGTGGCCGGGTCAATGAGCAGTTCTTC; CDR3 protein: CATSGRVNEQFF
V gene: TRBV24-1; J gene: TRBJ2-1; D gene: TRBD2; clone size: .; CDR3 DNA: TGTGCCACCAGTGATGTTAGCGGGAGCGGTAGTGATGAGCAGTTCTTC; CDR3 protein: CATSDVSGSGSDEQFF
V gene: TRBV5-1; J gene: TRBJ2-1; D gene: .; clone size: .; CDR3 DNA: TGCGCCAGCAGCTTGGCCGGAGTAGCCGGTCATGAGCAGTTCTTC; CDR3 protein: CASSLAGVAGHEQFF
V gene: TRBV5-1; J gene: TRBJ1-2; D gene: TRBD1; clone size: .; CDR3 DNA: TGCGCCAGCAGCCCCGGGACAGGGGACTATGGCTACACCTTC; CDR3 protein: CASSPGTGDYGYTF
V gene: TRBV7-2; J gene: TRBJ2-1; D gene: TRBD2; clone size: once; CDR3 DNA: TGTGCCAGCAGCCCAGGACTAGCTTACAATGAGCAGTTCTTC; CDR3 protein: CASSPGLAYNEQFF
V gene: TRBV7-2; J gene: TRBJ1-1; D gene: TRBD1; clone size: .; CDR3 DNA: TGTGCCAGCAGCTGGACAGGGGAGGCCCTCGGGGCTTTCTTT; CDR3 protein: CASSWTGEALGAFF
V gene: TRBV5-1; J gene: TRBJ2-3; D gene: .; clone size: .; CDR3 DNA: TGCGCCAGCGGTGTAGCGGTTGGGACAGATACGCAGTATTTT; CDR3 protein: CASGVAVGTDTQYF
V gene: TRBV6-5; J gene: TRBJ2-7; D gene: TRBD2; clone size: once; CDR3 DNA: TGTGCCAGCAGTTACGGGGAAGCGGGAGTCGACTACGAGCAGTACTTC; CDR3 protein: CASSYGEAGVDYEQYF
V gene: TRBV11-1; J gene: TRBJ2-2; D gene: TRBD2; clone size: .; CDR3 DNA: TGTGCCAGCAGCTTAGCTTTAGCGGGTCCCGGGGAGCTGTTTTTT; CDR3 protein: CASSLALAGPGELFF